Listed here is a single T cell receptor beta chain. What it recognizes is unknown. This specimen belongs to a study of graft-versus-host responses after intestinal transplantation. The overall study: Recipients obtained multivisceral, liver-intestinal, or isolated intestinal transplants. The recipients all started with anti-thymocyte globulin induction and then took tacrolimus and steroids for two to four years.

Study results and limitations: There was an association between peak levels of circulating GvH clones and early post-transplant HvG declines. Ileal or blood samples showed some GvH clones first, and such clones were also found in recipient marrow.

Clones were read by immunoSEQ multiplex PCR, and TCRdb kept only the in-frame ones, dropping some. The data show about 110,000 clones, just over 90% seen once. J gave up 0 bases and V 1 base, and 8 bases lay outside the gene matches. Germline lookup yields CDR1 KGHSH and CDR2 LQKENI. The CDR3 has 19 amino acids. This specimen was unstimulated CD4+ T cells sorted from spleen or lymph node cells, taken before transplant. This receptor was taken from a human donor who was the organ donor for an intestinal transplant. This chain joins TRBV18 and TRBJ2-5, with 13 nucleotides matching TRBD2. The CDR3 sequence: CASSPRTSGRAGYQETQYF. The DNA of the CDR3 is TGTGCCAGCTCACCACGCACTAGCGGGAGGGCGGGGTACCAAGAGACCCAGTACTTC.